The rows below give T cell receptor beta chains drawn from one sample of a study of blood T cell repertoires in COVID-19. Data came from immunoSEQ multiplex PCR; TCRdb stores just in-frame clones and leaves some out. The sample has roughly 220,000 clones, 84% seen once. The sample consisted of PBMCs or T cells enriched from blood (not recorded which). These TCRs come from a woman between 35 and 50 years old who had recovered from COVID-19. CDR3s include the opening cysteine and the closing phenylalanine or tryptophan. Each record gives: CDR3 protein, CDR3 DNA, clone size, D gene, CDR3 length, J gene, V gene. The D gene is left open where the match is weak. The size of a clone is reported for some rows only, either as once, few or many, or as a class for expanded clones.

CDR3: CASSLIRTDTQYF
DNA: TGTGCCAGCAGTCTAATACGGACAGATACGCAGTATTTT
size: .
D: .
length: 13
J: TRBJ2-3
V: TRBV28

CDR3: CASRPGQVYGELFF
DNA: TGTGCCAGCAGGCCGGGACAGGTGTACGGGGAGCTGTTTTTT
size: .
D: TRBD1
length: 14
J: TRBJ2-2
V: TRBV2

CDR3: CASSWTGSVTEAFF
DNA: TGTGCCAGCAGCTGGACAGGGAGTGTTACTGAAGCTTTCTTT
size: .
D: TRBD1
length: 14
J: TRBJ1-1
V: TRBV11-2

CDR3: CATHTVQGLSYEQYF
DNA: TGTGCCACCCATACTGTACAGGGCCTCTCCTACGAGCAGTACTTC
size: .
D: .
length: 15
J: TRBJ2-7
V: TRBV6-5

CDR3: CASSPQVGASYNEQFF
DNA: TGTGCCAGCTCACCACAGGTGGGAGCCTCCTACAATGAGCAGTTCTTC
size: .
D: .
length: 16
J: TRBJ2-1
V: TRBV18

CDR3: CASSYSSTPNTEAFF
DNA: TGTGCCAGCAGTTACTCATCGACACCGAACACTGAAGCTTTCTTT
size: .
D: .
length: 15
J: TRBJ1-1
V: TRBV6-2/TRBV6-3

CDR3: CASRETGANYGYTF
DNA: TGTGCCAGCAGGGAGACCGGAGCTAACTATGGCTACACCTTC
size: .
D: .
length: 14
J: TRBJ1-2
V: TRBV6-5

CDR3: CAWSDRDRNNSPLHF
DNA: TGTGCCTGGAGTGACCGGGACAGGAATAATTCACCCCTCCACTTT
size: .
D: TRBD1
length: 15
J: TRBJ1-6
V: TRBV30

CDR3: CASKGQIYEQYF
DNA: TGCGCCAGCAAAGGACAGATTTACGAGCAGTACTTC
size: .
D: .
length: 12
J: TRBJ2-7
V: TRBV23-1

CDR3: CASSFVQGTYGYTF
DNA: TGTGCCAGCAGTTTTGTCCAGGGAACTTATGGCTACACCTTC
size: few
D: .
length: 14
J: TRBJ1-2
V: TRBV28

CDR3: CATQRGSGNTIYF
DNA: TGTGCCACCCAGCGGGGGTCTGGAAACACCATATATTTT
size: .
D: .
length: 13
J: TRBJ1-3
V: TRBV24-1

CDR3: CASSQDPGGVYEQFF
DNA: TGTGCCAGCAGCCAAGATCCGGGGGGGGTCTATGAGCAGTTCTTC
size: .
D: TRBD2
length: 15
J: TRBJ2-1
V: TRBV3-1/TRBV3-2

CDR3: CASSPDRVGMNTEAFF
DNA: TGTGCCAGCAGCCCAGACAGGGTAGGGATGAACACTGAAGCTTTCTTT
size: few
D: TRBD1
length: 16
J: TRBJ1-1
V: TRBV7-2

CDR3: CASSGGTGVDEQYF
DNA: TGCGCCAGCAGCGGGGGGACAGGGGTGGACGAGCAGTACTTC
size: .
D: TRBD1
length: 14
J: TRBJ2-7
V: TRBV5-1

CDR3: CASSPGLLSSYNEQFF
DNA: TGTGCCAGCAGCCCGGGACTCCTCAGCTCCTACAATGAGCAGTTCTTC
size: .
D: .
length: 16
J: TRBJ2-1
V: TRBV4-2

CDR3: CAWSKSPGLATETQYF
DNA: TGTGCCTGGAGTAAATCACCGGGACTAGCGACCGAGACCCAGTACTTC
size: .
D: TRBD2
length: 16
J: TRBJ2-5
V: TRBV30

CDR3: CASSLGGTGGYEQYF
DNA: TGTGCCAGCAGTTTGGGCGGGACAGGGGGCTACGAGCAGTACTTC
size: few
D: TRBD1
length: 15
J: TRBJ2-7
V: TRBV27

CDR3: CASQEVQETQYF
DNA: TGTGCCAGTCAGGAGGTCCAAGAGACCCAGTACTTC
size: few
D: .
length: 12
J: TRBJ2-5
V: TRBV28

CDR3: CASSLSPAGIGELFF
DNA: TGTGCCAGCAGCTTAAGTCCGGCAGGGATCGGGGAGCTGTTTTTT
size: once
D: .
length: 15
J: TRBJ2-2
V: TRBV7-3

CDR3: CASSLVRGGSYEQYF
DNA: TGTGCCAGCAGTTTAGTCCGGGGTGGATCCTACGAGCAGTACTTC
size: .
D: .
length: 15
J: TRBJ2-7
V: TRBV28

CDR3: CASSKSLPGQMTDTQYF
DNA: TGCGCCAGCAGCAAATCTCTACCGGGACAGATGACAGATACGCAGTATTTT
size: once
D: TRBD1
length: 17
J: TRBJ2-3
V: TRBV5-1

CDR3: CASGNYGTGSPDTQYF
DNA: TGTGCCAGCGGCAATTACGGGACAGGGTCCCCAGATACGCAGTATTTT
size: .
D: TRBD1
length: 16
J: TRBJ2-3
V: TRBV28

CDR3: CAISGYLNTEAFF
DNA: TGTGCCATCAGCGGTTACCTGAACACTGAAGCTTTCTTT
size: .
D: .
length: 13
J: TRBJ1-1
V: TRBV10-3

CDR3: CATRIQGQSYNEQFF
DNA: TGCGCCACTCGCATCCAAGGACAGTCCTACAATGAGCAGTTCTTC
size: .
D: .
length: 15
J: TRBJ2-1
V: TRBV5-1

CDR3: CASSSSETGLAWETQYF
DNA: TGCGCCAGCAGCTCCTCTGAGACGGGACTCGCTTGGGAGACCCAGTACTTC
size: .
D: .
length: 17
J: TRBJ2-5
V: TRBV5-1

CDR3: CASSLQGLNYGYTF
DNA: TGTGCCAGCAGCTTACAGGGGCTTAACTATGGCTACACCTTC
size: .
D: TRBD1
length: 14
J: TRBJ1-2
V: TRBV5-4

CDR3: CASRQAMGSSYEQYF
DNA: TGTGCCAGCAGGCAGGCCATGGGCAGCTCCTACGAGCAGTACTTC
size: few
D: .
length: 15
J: TRBJ2-7
V: TRBV2

CDR3: CASSLSLSSIQYF
DNA: TGTGCCAGCAGTTTGAGTCTTTCGAGCATTCAGTACTTC
size: .
D: .
length: 13
J: TRBJ2-4
V: TRBV12-3/TRBV12-4

CDR3: CATRWAGGNEQFF
DNA: TGTGCCACCCGGTGGGCGGGAGGCAATGAGCAGTTCTTC
size: .
D: TRBD2
length: 13
J: TRBJ2-1
V: TRBV12-3/TRBV12-4

CDR3: CASSQGFLGLARMYNEQFF
DNA: TGCGCCAGCAGCCAAGGATTTTTAGGACTAGCCCGAATGTACAATGAGCAGTTCTTC
size: .
D: TRBD2
length: 19
J: TRBJ2-1
V: TRBV4-1

CDR3: CATSRGQGENTEAFF
DNA: TGTGCCACCAGTAGAGGACAAGGGGAGAACACTGAAGCTTTCTTT
size: .
D: .
length: 15
J: TRBJ1-1
V: TRBV24-1

CDR3: CASSEREPGMVTSGRGSYNEQFF
DNA: TGTGCCAGCAGTGAACGAGAGCCAGGGATGGTGACTAGCGGGAGGGGCTCCTACAATGAGCAGTTCTTC
size: .
D: TRBD2
length: 23
J: TRBJ2-1
V: TRBV2